This T cell receptor (beta chain) was recorded in a study of T cells in Graves' hyperthyroidism and ophthalmopathy (dated by TCRdb to between 2018 and 2021). Background on the whole study: Peripheral blood was sampled at the time of initial diagnosis, prior to any treatment. To identify TCR V-J signatures that set the groups apart, the researchers used a discovery cohort of more than 95 patients, made up of roughly 45 with Graves' ophthalmopathy and about 55 with stable Graves' hyperthyroidism. Prospective prediction of ophthalmopathy was tested in an independent validation cohort consisting of under 20 hyperthyroidism patients and around 16 patients who later progressed to ophthalmopathy. The roughly 100 discovery patients were randomly divided into training and test sets at a 7:3 ratio. Thyroid tissue and blood T-cell repertoires from about six Graves' hyperthyroidism patients were also compared in the study. After blood sampling, hyperthyroidism patients were treated with methimazole at a starting dose of 30 mg daily, and ophthalmopathy patients were treated with high-dose intravenous methylprednisolone. According to the paper, TCR Vbeta CDR3 sequencing was carried out on some 130 peripheral blood samples, which came from 40 to 45 ophthalmopathy, 75 or so hyperthyroidism and about 17 progressor patients.

The paper as a whole reports these results and caveats: In validation, the model predicted progression to ophthalmopathy a median of about 6 months before onset, with about 70% sensitivity and 72.22% specificity. In cross-validation, a model built on a 13 V-J signature told ophthalmopathy apart from stable hyperthyroidism with approximately 91% sensitivity and 81% to 82% specificity, and in testing the same model reached 80%/75%. Most expanded thyroid clonotypes (frequency above 0.001) were also detected in blood, suggesting blood repertoires may reflect thyroid immune responses. Sample size was not statistically predetermined, and investigators were not blinded to group allocation.

Ophthalmopathy patients had moderately to severely active disease, Clinical Activity Score of at least 3, NOSPECS grade of at least 4, and duration under 3 months. Exclusion was applied to patients with uncontrolled infections, other autoimmune diseases, pregnancy or lactation. Diagnoses relied on clinical symptoms, serum thyroxine and TRAb, thyroid ultrasound and orbital computed tomography. Ficoll-Paque density gradient centrifugation was used to isolate PBMCs from about 9.4 ml of fresh peripheral blood. Total RNA was extracted with Trizol reagent, and quality was checked on an Agilent 2100 Bioanalyzer. Points on this clonotype: It lacks a known antigen. No clone much larger than this one lies a single base away; base qualities are absent.

Amplification of TCR beta CDR3 regions was carried out from RNA transcripts. For the first round of RT-PCR on the TCR CDR3, the HTBI primer set was used together with the Qiagen OneStep RT-PCR kit. Libraries were constructed in a second round of multiplex PCR, after which size selection and purification were performed. Sequencing of the libraries was done on an Illumina HiSeq2000 using paired-end 100 bp reads. From the authors' description of their analysis: SOAPnuke was used to process the raw data, with reads discarded if the reads contained adapters or uncalled bases, had a mean Phred below 15, or lacked an exact constant-primer or identifier match. COPE v1.2.5 was used to merge high-quality paired reads, and clonotypes were defined as unique nucleotide sequences. MiTCR v1.1 was used to align the clonotypes against IMGT TRBV, TRBD and TRBJ reference segments. Only V-J combinations with frequency above 0.0001, covering roughly 99% of repertoires, were analysed. A TCS score was defined as the ratio between F50 (clonal expansion) and ExV (chaos), using BLOSUM62-based TCRdist between CDR3 peptides within each V-J. Welch's t-statistics and random forest reduced 450 to 600 V-J features to 10 to 15, which were used in a naive Bayes classifier (R e1071). The public reads were reprocessed in TCRdb via fastp at Q25 and MiXCR, keeping in-frame beta chains. When rows share a CDR3 protein, they turn into one entry using the most common DNA and genes. Clone size and V and J calls follow TCRdb, not the original study. Here the sample has 400,000 or so distinct CDR3 sequences; about 14% occur a single time. Clones ranked in the top ten supply 25% to 30% of the sample.

CDR1 is given as SQVTM and CDR2 as ANQGSEA, both from the germline V gene. V is clipped by 4 bases and J by 1 base, and the sequence between their germline boundaries is 7 bases long. From the cysteine through the phenylalanine, the CDR3 covers 12 amino acids. The CDR3 DNA has 36 bases and is translated from base 1. The TCR sequence derives from a man in his fifties or sixties with Graves' ophthalmopathy. Specimen: blood. The rearranged chain carries TRBV29-1 and TRBJ1-1; the D gene lacks a confident call. The sequenced DNA is TGCAGCGTTGCCGCGGGGAACACTGAAGCTTTCTTT. Translation gives CSVAAGNTEAFF.